The source of this T cell receptor (beta chain) is a study of cytomegalovirus exposure and HLA in healthy donors. Whole-study findings and limits: Certain sequence variants were highly shared and formed a cluster, and this cluster was likely a sequencing artifact. Through in vitro validation, three CMV-associated chains were shown to be specific for CMV antigens. A later analysis found that most CMV-associated TCR beta chains appeared HLA-restricted.

The PCR contained 60 Vbeta and 13 Jbeta primers. Clones were read by immunoSEQ multiplex PCR, and TCRdb kept only the in-frame ones, dropping some. The sample has 200,000 or so clones; around 83% are singletons. With respect to this clone: The antigen remains undetermined.

The CDR3 runs 16 residues. Germline V lookup: CDR1 LNHDA, CDR2 SQIVND (reference sequence). V shed 1 base, J shed 9 bases, and the junction held 12 bases outside the gene matches. The chain joins TRBV19 to TRBJ1-1; 9 bases align to TRBD1. The receptor's source is a girl aged 5 to 17 in good health and CMV-seronegative. The specimen was PBMCs. CDR3 DNA: TGTGCCAGTAGTATAGGGCGGGACAGGGATTTCCAGCAAGCTTTCTTT. Amino acids: CASSIGRDRDFQQAFF.